These T cell receptor beta chains were read from a single sample in a study of shared clonotypes between healthy human individuals. The repertoire was sequenced with immunoSEQ multiplex PCR; TCRdb's copy has only in-frame clones and lacks some. This table has about 1.1 million clones, 60% to 80% appearing once. The sequenced material came from memory CD4+ T cells from PBMCs. Source of these receptors: a man younger than 30 in good health. Some clones in this sample may be carry-over from other donors' samples. CDR3s include the opening cysteine and the closing phenylalanine or tryptophan. Each record gives: J gene, clone size, V gene, CDR3 protein. Where a row states a size, it is once, few, many or the class of an expanded clone; other rows omit it.

TRBJ2-3,.,TRBV15,CATSRLGTALQYF
TRBJ1-1,once,TRBV5-1,CASSGRQGNTEAFF
TRBJ2-1,few,TRBV18,CASSQIRPGQLNNEQFF
TRBJ1-4,many,TRBV30,CAWSVNSNEKLFF
TRBJ1-5,few,TRBV6-4,CASSGVGSNSNQPQHF
TRBJ1-1,.,TRBV5-4,CASSTEGKKRGAFF
TRBJ1-3,.,TRBV6-1,CASSVVRANGNTIYF
TRBJ2-7,.,TRBV6-5,CASSYSRRAGSYEQYF
TRBJ2-3,.,TRBV5-1,CASSLALATDTQYF
TRBJ1-5,.,TRBV10-2,CASSDGQAVNQPQHF
TRBJ2-7,.,TRBV18,CASLGGTGESYEQYF
TRBJ2-7,.,TRBV27,CASNQAGSYEQYF
TRBJ2-7,.,TRBV5-5,CASRYKADRAYEQYF
TRBJ2-7,.,TRBV5-1,CASSSKGSAYEQYF
TRBJ1-1,.,TRBV5-1,CASSLTRGGNTEAFF
TRBJ2-7,.,TRBV28,CATATGGVYEQYF
TRBJ1-3,few,TRBV30,CAWSRGVGSGNTIYF
TRBJ1-1,.,TRBV10-1,CATGYSLYENTEAFF
TRBJ2-1,.,TRBV7-3,CASSMQGAEQFF
TRBJ1-4,.,TRBV28,CASSLWMGTGGEKLFF
TRBJ2-7,.,TRBV7-2,CASSRASGSSYEQYF
TRBJ1-6,.,TRBV30,CAWNYKVSQNSPLHF
TRBJ1-2,.,TRBV28,CASSLFGGNYGYTF
TRBJ1-1,.,TRBV28,CASPPGTRAAEAFF
TRBJ1-2,.,TRBV2,CASSDPWTGPRYGYTF
TRBJ1-2,.,TRBV5-1,CASSPQWTDYGYTF
TRBJ1-5,few,TRBV30,CAWSVLNNQPQHF
TRBJ2-5,.,TRBV18,CASANQETQYF
TRBJ2-7,.,TRBV5-4,CASSPGQGLYEQYF
TRBJ2-1,once,TRBV27,CASTANLSPEQFF
TRBJ1-1,few,TRBV29-1,CSVESQVKTEAFF
TRBJ1-1,.,TRBV7-2,CASSLGHSNTEAFF
TRBJ2-5,.,TRBV5-1,CASRQSGTSFETQYF
TRBJ2-5,once,TRBV6-5,CASSPPGGETQYF
TRBJ1-1,.,TRBV5-1,CASSMQKDTEAFF
TRBJ2-7,.,TRBV6-5,CASSYGASGVYEQYF
TRBJ2-6,.,TRBV28,CASKETGTSGANVLTF
TRBJ2-6,.,TRBV21-1,CASSIQGQRSDFLWANVLTF
TRBJ1-3,once,TRBV11-2,CASSIPGTASGNTIYF
TRBJ1-1,few,TRBV9,CASSARMGGDGTEAFF
TRBJ2-7,once,TRBV28,CASSGSGRTLIPEQYF
TRBJ2-4,.,TRBV10-1,CASSERGAKNIQYF
TRBJ2-7,.,TRBV7-9,CASSRGLAGATYEQYF
TRBJ2-1,.,TRBV4-1,CASSPITTGNEQFF
TRBJ1-2,.,TRBV27,CASSLLQGYGYTF
TRBJ1-5,.,TRBV5-1,CASSLGTGDNQPQHF
TRBJ1-2,.,TRBV28,CASGSGAGGYTF
TRBJ2-1,few,TRBV5-4,CASSFPDRDNEQFF
TRBJ1-1,.,TRBV18,CASSPSGQGAGTEAFF
TRBJ2-2,.,TRBV21-1,CASSYNRDRGWTGELFF
TRBJ2-5,.,TRBV11-3,CASSLPGREATETQYF
TRBJ2-6,.,TRBV4-2,CASSQGTGGATGANVLTF
TRBJ2-1,.,TRBV27,CASATTSSSYNEQFF
TRBJ1-2,.,TRBV5-1,CASSLLQGNYGYTF